The 5 T cell receptor beta chains below come from one sample, sequenced in a study of cytomegalovirus exposure and HLA in healthy donors. PCR was performed using 60 Vbeta and 13 Jbeta primers. Clones were read by immunoSEQ multiplex PCR, and TCRdb kept only the in-frame ones, dropping some. The data show approximately 150,000 clones, about four fifths seen once. Sample: PBMCs. The receptors were sampled from a man aged 35-49 years in good health and CMV-seronegative.

The CDR3 DNA follows: TGTGCCAGTAGTCATCGACAGGGGGTAAGCACAGATACGCAGTATTTT. This gives the protein CASSHRQGVSTDTQYF. The chain employs TRBV19 and TRBJ2-3, with TRBD1 matching over 9 bases. This CDR3 region has 16 residues. Germline V gives CDR1 LNHDA, CDR2 SQIVND (reference sequence). V was clipped by 5 bases and J by 0 bases; unmatched bases: 6.

The gene calls are TRBV9 and TRBJ1-2; 11 bases are a match to TRBD1. The CDR3 covers 13 residues. The V segment lost 3 bases and the J segment 8 bases; nucleotides outside the gene matches: 3. Germline lookup yields CDR1 SGDLS and CDR2 YYNGEE. The CDR3 coding sequence is TGTGCCAGCAGCGGGGGACAGGGGGACGGCTACACCTTC. It encodes CASSGGQGDGYTF.

V usage is TRBV27 and J usage is TRBJ1-5, with D uncertain. V lost 8 bases to trimming and J lost 0 bases, with 17 bases between them. This CDR3 region has 16 residues. Germline assignment: CDR1 MNHEY and CDR2 SMNVEV (reference sequence). The CDR3 loop is CASGIPRRDSNQPQHF. CDR3 DNA: TGTGCCAGCGGCATCCCTCGCCGGGATAGCAATCAGCCCCAGCATTTT.

V usage is TRBV30 and J usage is TRBJ1-4, with a tentative D call TRBD1 (6 bases). The CDR3 runs 16 residues. Germline V gives CDR1 GTSNPN, CDR2 SVGIG (reference sequence). V shed 2 bases and J shed 5 bases, with 18 bases lying between them. The CDR3 sequence is CAWSQAGTNRNEKLFF. CDR3 nucleotides: TGTGCCTGGAGTCAGGCCGGGACAAACCGAAATGAAAAACTGTTTTTT.

The CDR3: CASSPRPPRRGYTGELFF. CDR3 in DNA: TGTGCCAGCAGCCCTAGGCCTCCCCGAAGGGGTTACACCGGGGAGCTGTTTTTT. The chain has TRBV7-2 and TRBJ2-2; tentative D call: TRBD1 (5 bases). The V end lost 5 bases, the J end lost 3 bases, and 22 bases lay between the germline ends. The CDR3 loop spans 18 amino acids. Germline CDR1 SGHTA, CDR2 FQGNSA. Supplemented by reference TRBV7-2 and TRBJ2-2, the full variable domain reads GAGVSQSPSNKVTEKGKDVELRCDPISGHTALYWYRQSLGQGLEFLIYFQGNSAPDKSGLPSDRFSAERTGGSVSTLTIQRTQQEDSAVYLCASSPRPPRRGYTGELFFGEGSRLTVL.